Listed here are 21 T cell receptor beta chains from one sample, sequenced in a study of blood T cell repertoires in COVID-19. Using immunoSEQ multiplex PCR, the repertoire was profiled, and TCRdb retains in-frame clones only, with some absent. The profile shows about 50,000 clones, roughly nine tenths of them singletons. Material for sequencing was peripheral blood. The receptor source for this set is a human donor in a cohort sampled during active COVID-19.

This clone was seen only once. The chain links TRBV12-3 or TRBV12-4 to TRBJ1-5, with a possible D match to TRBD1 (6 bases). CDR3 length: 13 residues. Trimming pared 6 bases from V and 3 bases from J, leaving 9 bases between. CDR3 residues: CASSPGVNQPQHF. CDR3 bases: TGTGCCAGCAGCCCAGGGGTCAATCAGCCCCAGCATTTT.

CDR3 sequence: CASSLPLVGRVGYTGELFF. CDR3 nucleotides: TGTGCCAGCAGTTTACCATTAGTGGGCAGGGTGGGGTACACCGGGGAGCTGTTTTTT. The rearrangement links TRBV28 to TRBJ2-2, with D perhaps TRBD1 (5 bases). V was shortened by 2 bases and J by 3 bases, with 22 bases between the two germline ends. The CDR3 covers 19 residues. In germline, CDR1 is MDHEN, CDR2 SYDVKM.

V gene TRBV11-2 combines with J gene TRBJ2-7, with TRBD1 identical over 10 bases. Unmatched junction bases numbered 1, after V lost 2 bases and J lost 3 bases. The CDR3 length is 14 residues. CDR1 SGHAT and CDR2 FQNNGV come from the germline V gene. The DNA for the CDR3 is TGTGCCAGCAGCTTACGGACAGGGGGCTACGAGCAGTACGTC. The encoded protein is CASSLRTGGYEQYV.

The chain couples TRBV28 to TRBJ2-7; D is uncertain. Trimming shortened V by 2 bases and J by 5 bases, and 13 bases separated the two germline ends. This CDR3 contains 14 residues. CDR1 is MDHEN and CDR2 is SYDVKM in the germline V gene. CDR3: CASSLSVGLHEQYF. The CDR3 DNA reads TGTGCCAGCAGTTTAAGTGTCGGGTTACACGAGCAGTACTTC.

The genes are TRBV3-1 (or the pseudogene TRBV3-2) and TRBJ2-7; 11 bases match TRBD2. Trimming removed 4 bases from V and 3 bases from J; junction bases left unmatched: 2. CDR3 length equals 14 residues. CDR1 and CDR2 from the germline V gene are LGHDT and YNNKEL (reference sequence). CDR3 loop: CASSPTSGNYEQYF. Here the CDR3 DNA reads TGTGCCAGCAGCCCGACTAGCGGGAACTACGAGCAGTACTTC.

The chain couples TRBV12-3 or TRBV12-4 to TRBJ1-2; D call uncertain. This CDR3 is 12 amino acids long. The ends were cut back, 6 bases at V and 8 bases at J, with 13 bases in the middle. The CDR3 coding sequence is TGTGCCAGCAGCGAGGATGGAGGGGGCTACACCTTC. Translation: CASSEDGGGYTF.

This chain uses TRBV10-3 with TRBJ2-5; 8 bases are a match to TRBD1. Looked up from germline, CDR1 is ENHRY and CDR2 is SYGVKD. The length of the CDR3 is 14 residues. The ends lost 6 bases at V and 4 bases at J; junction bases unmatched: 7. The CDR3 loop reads CAISPGGRPETQYF. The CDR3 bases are TGTGCCATCAGCCCAGGGGGCCGACCAGAGACCCAGTACTTC.

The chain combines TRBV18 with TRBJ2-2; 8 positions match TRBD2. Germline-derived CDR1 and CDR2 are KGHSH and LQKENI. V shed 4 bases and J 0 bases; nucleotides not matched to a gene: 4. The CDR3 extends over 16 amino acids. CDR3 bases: TGTGCCAGCTCACAGAGAGCGGGAGCGAACACCGGGGAGCTGTTTTTT. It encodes CASSQRAGANTGELFF.

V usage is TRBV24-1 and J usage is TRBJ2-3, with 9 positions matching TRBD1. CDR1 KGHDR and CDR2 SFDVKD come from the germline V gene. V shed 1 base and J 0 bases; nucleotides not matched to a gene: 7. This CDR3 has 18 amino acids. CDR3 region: CATSDLSPGTGSTDTQYF. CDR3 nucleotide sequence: TGTGCCACCAGTGATTTATCCCCTGGGACAGGGAGCACAGATACGCAGTATTTT.

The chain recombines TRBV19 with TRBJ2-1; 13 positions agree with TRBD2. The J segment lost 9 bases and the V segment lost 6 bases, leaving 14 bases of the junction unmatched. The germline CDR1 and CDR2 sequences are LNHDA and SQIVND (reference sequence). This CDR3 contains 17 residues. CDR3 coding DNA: TGTGCCAGTAGGAGTCCGAGGACTAGCGGGAGCATGGGTGAGCAGTTCTTC. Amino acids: CASRSPRTSGSMGEQFF.

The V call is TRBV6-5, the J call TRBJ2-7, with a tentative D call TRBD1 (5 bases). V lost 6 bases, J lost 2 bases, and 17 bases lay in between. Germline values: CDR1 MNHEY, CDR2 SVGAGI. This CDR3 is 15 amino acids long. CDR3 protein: CASRPLKGAAYEQYF. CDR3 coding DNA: TGTGCCAGCAGACCGCTAAAAGGGGCAGCCTACGAGCAGTACTTC.

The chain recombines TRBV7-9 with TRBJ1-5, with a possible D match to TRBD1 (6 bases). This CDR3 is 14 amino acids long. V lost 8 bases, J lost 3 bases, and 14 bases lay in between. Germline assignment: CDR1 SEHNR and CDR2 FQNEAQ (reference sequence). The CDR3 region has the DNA TGTGCCAGCCAACAGGGAGTAGACAATCAGCCCCAGCATTTT. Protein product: CASQQGVDNQPQHF.

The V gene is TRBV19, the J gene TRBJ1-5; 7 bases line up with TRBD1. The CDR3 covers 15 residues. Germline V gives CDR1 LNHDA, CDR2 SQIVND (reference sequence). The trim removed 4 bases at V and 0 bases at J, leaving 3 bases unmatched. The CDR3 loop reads CASSRQGTSNQPQHF. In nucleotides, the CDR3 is TGTGCCAGTAGTAGACAGGGTACTAGCAATCAGCCCCAGCATTTT.

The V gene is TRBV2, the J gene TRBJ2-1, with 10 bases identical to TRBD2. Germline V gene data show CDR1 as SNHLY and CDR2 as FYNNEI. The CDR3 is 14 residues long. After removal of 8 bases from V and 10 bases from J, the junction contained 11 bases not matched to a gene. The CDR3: CASAGTSVMNEQFF. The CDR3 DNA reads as TGTGCCAGCGCTGGGACTAGCGTAATGAACGAGCAGTTCTTC.

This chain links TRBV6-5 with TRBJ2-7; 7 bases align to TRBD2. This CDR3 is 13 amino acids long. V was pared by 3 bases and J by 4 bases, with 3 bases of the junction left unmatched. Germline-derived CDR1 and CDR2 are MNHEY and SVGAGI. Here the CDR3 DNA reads TGTGCCAGCAGTTATCGGCGGGAGTACGAGCAGTACTTC. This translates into CASSYRREYEQYF.

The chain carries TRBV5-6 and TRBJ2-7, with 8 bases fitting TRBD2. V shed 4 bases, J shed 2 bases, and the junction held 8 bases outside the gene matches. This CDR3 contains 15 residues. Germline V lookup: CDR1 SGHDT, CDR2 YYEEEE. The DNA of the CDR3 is TGTGCCAGCAGCACCACTAGCGGAAAAACCTACGAGCAGTACGTC. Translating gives CASSTTSGKTYEQYV.

The CDR3 reads CASSPGGRGKETQYF. CDR3 DNA sequence: TGTGCCAGCAGCCCGGGGGGCAGGGGCAAAGAGACCCAGTACTTC. The chain employs TRBV5-4 and TRBJ2-5; TRBD2 is a possible D gene (7 bases). V lost 4 bases and J lost 3, with 16 bases in between. The CDR3 has 15 amino acids. The V gene's germline CDR1 is SGHNT and CDR2 YYREEE (reference sequence).

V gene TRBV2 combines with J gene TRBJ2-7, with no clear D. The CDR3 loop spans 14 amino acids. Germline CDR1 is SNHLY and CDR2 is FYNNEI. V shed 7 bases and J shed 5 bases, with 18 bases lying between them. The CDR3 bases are TGTGCCAGCAACTCCCCGATAGTTCAAGACGAGCAGTACTTC. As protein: CASNSPIVQDEQYF.

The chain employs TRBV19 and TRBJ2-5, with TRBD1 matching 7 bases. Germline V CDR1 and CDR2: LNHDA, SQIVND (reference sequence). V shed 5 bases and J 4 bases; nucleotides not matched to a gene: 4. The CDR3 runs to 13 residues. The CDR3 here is CASSVTGRETQYF. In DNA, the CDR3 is TGTGCCAGTAGTGTGACAGGGAGAGAGACCCAGTACTTC.

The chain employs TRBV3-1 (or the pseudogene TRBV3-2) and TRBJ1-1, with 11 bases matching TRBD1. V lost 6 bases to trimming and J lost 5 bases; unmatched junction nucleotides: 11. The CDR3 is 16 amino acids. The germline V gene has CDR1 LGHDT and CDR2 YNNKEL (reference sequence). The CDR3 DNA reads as TGTGCCAGCAGGCTCCGAGGACAGGGGGCGAGGACTGAAGCTTTCTTT. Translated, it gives CASRLRGQGARTEAFF.

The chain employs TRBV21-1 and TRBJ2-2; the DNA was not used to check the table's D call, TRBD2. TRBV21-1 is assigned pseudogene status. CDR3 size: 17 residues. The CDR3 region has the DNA TGTGCCAGCAGCAAAGTCCAAGCAGCGGCAAACACCGGGGAGCTGTTTTTT. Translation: CASSKVQAAANTGELFF.